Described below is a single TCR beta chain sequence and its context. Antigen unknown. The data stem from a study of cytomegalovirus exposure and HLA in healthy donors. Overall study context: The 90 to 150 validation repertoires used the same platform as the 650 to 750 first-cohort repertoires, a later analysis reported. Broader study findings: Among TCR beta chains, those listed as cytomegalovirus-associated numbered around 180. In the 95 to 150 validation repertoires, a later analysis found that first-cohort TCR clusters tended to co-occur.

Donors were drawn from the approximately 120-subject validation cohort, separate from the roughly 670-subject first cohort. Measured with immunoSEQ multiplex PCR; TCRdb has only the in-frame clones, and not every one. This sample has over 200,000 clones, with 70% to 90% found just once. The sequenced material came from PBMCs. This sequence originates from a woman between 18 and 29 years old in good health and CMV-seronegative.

The CDR3 reads CASSAGSGGEQYF. The CDR3, as DNA: TGTGCCAGCAGTGCCGGTTCGGGGGGTGAGCAGTATTTT. This rearrangement joins TRBV25-1 to TRBJ2-3; 7 bases are shared with TRBD2. The CDR3 loop spans 13 amino acids. V was pared by 4 bases and J by 11 bases, with 9 bases of the junction left unmatched. The germline CDR1 and CDR2 sequences are MGHDK and SYGVNS.